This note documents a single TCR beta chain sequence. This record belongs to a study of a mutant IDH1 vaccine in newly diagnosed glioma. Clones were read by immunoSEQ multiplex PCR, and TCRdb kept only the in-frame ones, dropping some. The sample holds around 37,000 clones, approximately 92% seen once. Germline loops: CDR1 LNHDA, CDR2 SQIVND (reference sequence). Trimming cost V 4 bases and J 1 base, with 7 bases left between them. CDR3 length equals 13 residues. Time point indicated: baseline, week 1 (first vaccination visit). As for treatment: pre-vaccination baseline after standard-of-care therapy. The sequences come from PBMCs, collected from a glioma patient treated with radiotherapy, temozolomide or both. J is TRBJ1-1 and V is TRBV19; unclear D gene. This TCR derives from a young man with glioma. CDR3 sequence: CASSTSKNTEAFF. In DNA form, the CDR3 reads TGTGCCAGTAGTACTTCGAAGAACACTGAAGCTTTCTTT.